Reported below is one TCR beta chain. Its target is not known. Germline CDR1 and CDR2: LGHDT and YNNKEL (reference sequence). Trimming removed 8 bases at V and 0 bases at J, with 13 bases between. This CDR3 is 14 amino acids long. This sample was included in a study of T cell responses to AZD1222 COVID-19 vaccine. Study-level results: White British ancestry dominated among donors, who included more females, and clonal diversity was possibly underestimated. All repertoire sampling was performed exclusively after the peak T cell response.

The data were produced by immunoSEQ multiplex PCR, yet TCRdb's version contains in-frame clones alone and is incomplete. The sample contains 120,000 to 150,000 clones, around nine tenths of which appear only once. This TCR was recovered from an adult who received the AZD1222 COVID-19 vaccine. Sequenced here: peripheral blood, sampled 28 days after the second AZD1222 dose. V usage is TRBV3-1 (or the pseudogene TRBV3-2) and J usage is TRBJ1-2; a weak D match, TRBD1 (6 bases). CDR3 loop: CASRPRTANYGYTF. DNA of the CDR3: TGTGCCAGCCGACCCAGGACAGCTAACTATGGCTACACCTTC.